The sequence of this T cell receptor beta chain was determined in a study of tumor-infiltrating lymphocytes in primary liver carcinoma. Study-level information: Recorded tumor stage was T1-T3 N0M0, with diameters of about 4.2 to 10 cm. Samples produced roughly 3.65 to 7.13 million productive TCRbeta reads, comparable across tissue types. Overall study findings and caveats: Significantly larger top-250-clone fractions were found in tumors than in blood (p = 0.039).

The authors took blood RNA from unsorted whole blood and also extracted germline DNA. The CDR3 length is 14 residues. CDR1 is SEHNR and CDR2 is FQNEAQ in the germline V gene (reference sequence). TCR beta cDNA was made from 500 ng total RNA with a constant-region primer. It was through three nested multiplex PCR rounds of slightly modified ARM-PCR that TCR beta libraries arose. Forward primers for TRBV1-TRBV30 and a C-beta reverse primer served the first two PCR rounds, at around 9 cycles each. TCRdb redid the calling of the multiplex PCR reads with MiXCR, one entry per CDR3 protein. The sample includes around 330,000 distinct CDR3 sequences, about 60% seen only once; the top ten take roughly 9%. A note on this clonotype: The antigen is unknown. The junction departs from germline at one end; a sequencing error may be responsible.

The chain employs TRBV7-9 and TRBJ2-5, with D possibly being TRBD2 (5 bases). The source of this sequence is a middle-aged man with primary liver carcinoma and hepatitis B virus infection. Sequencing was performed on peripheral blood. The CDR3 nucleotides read TGTGCCATCAGCCGCGGGCGGGTGGAGGAGACCCAGCACTTC. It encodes CAISRGRVEETQHF.